This T cell receptor beta chain derives from a study of blood T cell repertoires in COVID-19. Looking at the study overall: Spain, Italy and the United States supplied samples that represented acute and convalescent COVID-19. The analysed material was cDNA or gDNA that came from T cells, B-cell-depleted T cells, or PBMCs.

As processed by the authors: Using reference gene primer amplification, nucleated cell counts were estimated. The protocol was immunoSEQ multiplex PCR, while the TCRdb copy is restricted to in-frame clones and leaves out a portion. V and J calls and clone size are those listed in that table; D and trimming were worked out from the DNA. The sample comprises about 160,000 clones, around 89% of which are singletons, and 2.5% to 3% rests with the top ten. The CDR3 runs to 15 residues. After removal of 0 bases from V and 5 bases from J, the junction contained 6 bases not matched to a gene. Germline values: CDR1 SEHNR, CDR2 FQNEAQ (reference sequence).

The sample comprised peripheral blood. This TCR was sampled from a man aged 55 to 70 with acute or convalescent COVID-19. V is TRBV7-9 and J is TRBJ1-1; 7 nucleotides agree with TRBD1. The CDR3 DNA sequence: TGTGCCAGCAGCTTAGCGACAGGGTCCCGGACTGAAGCTTTCTTT. Translation gives CASSLATGSRTEAFF.